This entry lists 2 T cell receptor beta chains sequenced from one sample in a study of cytomegalovirus exposure and HLA in healthy donors. Primers for the PCR totalled 60 Vbeta and 13 Jbeta. Clones were sequenced by immunoSEQ multiplex PCR, and TCRdb holds only the in-frame ones, with some missing. Of approximately 160,000 clones in the sample, about three quarters were seen once. Sequencing was carried out using PBMCs. The receptors here all came from a man younger than 30 in good health and CMV-seronegative.

V and J are TRBV5-4 and TRBJ1-2, with 12 positions matching TRBD1. Trimming cost V 5 bases and J 7 bases; bases outside gene matches: 6. Germline loops: CDR1 SGHNT, CDR2 YYREEE (reference sequence). CDR3 length: 14 amino acids. The CDR3 sequence is CASRGTGGVRGYTF. The CDR3 DNA sequence: TGTGCCAGCAGGGGGACAGGGGGCGTGCGTGGCTACACCTTC.

The V gene is TRBV10-3, the J gene TRBJ2-1; 8 bases align to TRBD2. Germline assignment: CDR1 ENHRY and CDR2 SYGVKD. The trim removed 0 bases at V and 2 bases at J, leaving 12 bases unmatched. The CDR3 runs 19 residues. CDR3: CAISESTNPAGATYNEQFF. CDR3 bases: TGTGCCATCAGTGAGTCGACTAACCCAGCGGGAGCCACCTACAATGAGCAGTTCTTC.